This TCR beta chain derives from a study of CD8 T cells in ankylosing spondylitis. This clonotype occurred many times. Its antigen is not known. One entry per CDR3 protein, called by TCRdb with MiXCR from the 5' RACE reads. The sample lists 700,000 to 1,000,000 distinct CDR3 sequences, approximately 12% seen once, with roughly 0.51% in the top ten. Deletions cut 4 bases from V and 4 bases from J, with 9 bases between. The CDR3 runs 13 residues. Findings and limits, study-wide: Apparently characteristic of ankylosing spondylitis blood was a TCR beta motif (eight highly homologous variants). Past studies reported some motif variants in reactive arthritis synovial fluid and blood.

The specimen sequenced was blood, either unsorted or a sorted T cell fraction (not recorded which). The TCR comes from a male donor with ankylosing spondylitis. J is TRBJ2-3 and V is TRBV12-3 or TRBV12-4, with D possibly called TRBD1 or TRBD2 (5 bases each). The CDR3 bases are TGTGCCAGCAGTTGGGGGAGCGCAGATACGCAGTATTTT. This codes for CASSWGSADTQYF.